This T cell receptor beta chain was identified during a study of cytomegalovirus exposure and HLA in healthy donors. Study-wide background: When 300 to 400 donors were genotyped, about 86% of them were found to fall in the Caucasian-associated ancestry cluster.

Turning to this clone: The antigen remains undetermined.

Trimming stripped 2 bases from V and 6 bases from J, with 16 bases between. Germline CDR1 reads LNHNV; CDR2 reads YYDKDF (reference sequence). This CDR3 has 16 residues. Study results and caveats: Looking again later, the authors saw that most CMV-associated TCR beta chains seemed HLA-restricted.

The PCR contained 60 Vbeta and 13 Jbeta primers. Sequencing was performed with immunoSEQ multiplex PCR; in TCRdb, only in-frame clones are kept and a portion is missing. The profile shows roughly 140,000 clones, more than 60% of them singletons. The TCR originated in a male donor in good health and CMV-seronegative. The chain joins TRBV15 to TRBJ2-2; no firm D call. The material sequenced was PBMCs. As DNA, the CDR3 is TGTGCCACCAGCAGACGCGGTATTGGTCTCGCCGGGGAGCTGTTTTTT. Amino acids: CATSRRGIGLAGELFF. Complete variable domain (other parts from reference TRBV15 and TRBJ2-2): DAMVIQNPRYQVTQFGKPVTLSCSQTLNHNVMYWYQQKSSQAPKLLFHYYDKDFNNEADTPDNFQSRRPNTSFCFLDIRSPGLGDTAMYLCATSRRGIGLAGELFFGEGSRLTVL.